The 26 T cell receptor beta chains below all came from one sample that was sequenced in a study of memory B cells and T cells in multiple sclerosis. After stimulus-free culture, autoproliferating CFSE-dim and non-proliferating CFSE-high T cells were sequenced separately. Replicate wells were pooled after more than 6 days of stimulus-free culture of under 5.5x10^7 CFSE-labeled PBMCs. This table comes from immunoSEQ multiplex PCR, and its TCRdb copy is limited to in-frame clones, with some not included. The sample yields under 50,000 clones, almost 85% seen once. Their target antigens are unknown. Sequencing was performed on PBMCs from blood kept in culture. Receptor source: a human donor with multiple sclerosis.

The chain is built from TRBV5-1 and TRBJ1-1; tentatively, D is TRBD1 (5 bases). The ends were cut back, 4 bases at V and 1 base at J, with 14 bases in the middle. The germline CDR1 and CDR2 sequences are SGHRS and YFSETQ. This CDR3 region has 15 residues. This chain's CDR3 is CASSRGQVRNTEAFF. CDR3 coding DNA: TGCGCCAGCAGCAGGGGTCAGGTCAGGAACACTGAAGCTTTCTTT.

The chain carries TRBV5-5 and TRBJ1-1; D possibly corresponds to TRBD1 (5 bases). Trimming shortened V by 4 bases and J by 1 base, and 11 bases separated the two germline ends. This CDR3 contains 14 residues. The germline gives CDR1 SGHKS, CDR2 YYEKEE (reference sequence). The CDR3 coding sequence is TGTGCCAGCAGCCGACAGTTACAGAACACTGAAGCTTTCTTT. The encoded protein is CASSRQLQNTEAFF.

The chain employs TRBV5-1 and TRBJ1-5; TRBD1 aligns across 8 bases. Per germline, CDR1 SGHRS and CDR2 YFSETQ. Trimming removed 3 bases from V and 2 bases from J; junction bases left unmatched: 10. This CDR3 region has 17 residues. CDR3 sequence reads: CASSSGQGTFGNQPQHF. CDR3 DNA: TGCGCCAGCAGCTCCGGACAGGGCACCTTTGGCAATCAGCCCCAGCATTTT.

The genes are TRBV11-2 and TRBJ2-5, with D unresolved. CDR3 length: 15 residues. In germline, CDR1 is SGHAT, CDR2 FQNNGV. The V end was cut by 4 bases, the J end by 2 bases, with 14 bases between. CDR3 DNA sequence: TGTGCCAGCAGCTCGTATATTAGGCCTCAAGAGACCCAGTACTTC. Its translation: CASSSYIRPQETQYF. Filled out from reference TRBV11-2 and TRBJ2-5, the complete variable domain reads EAGVAQSPRYKIIEKRQSVAFWCNPISGHATLYWYQQILGQGPKLLIQFQNNGVVDDSQLPKDRFSAERLKGVDSTLKIQPAKLEDSAVYLCASSSYIRPQETQYFGPGTRLLVL.

The chain couples TRBV6-5 to TRBJ1-1; no reliable D call. Trimming shortened V by 2 bases and J by 4 bases, and 5 bases separated the two germline ends. Germline lookup yields CDR1 MNHEY and CDR2 SVGAGI. The length of the CDR3 is 12 residues. The CDR3: CASSYQTTEAFF. The CDR3 DNA reads as TGTGCCAGCAGTTACCAAACCACTGAAGCTTTCTTT.

The V call is TRBV2, the J call TRBJ2-2, with D uncertain. The CDR3 sequence is 15 residues long. CDR1 and CDR2 (germline): SNHLY, FYNNEI. The V gene lost 6 bases and the J gene lost 5 bases, with 16 bases spanning the gap. CDR3 sequence (DNA): TGTGCCAGCAGGGTCGGGTCCCGAGAGACCGGGGAGCTGTTTTTT. It yields the protein CASRVGSRETGELFF.

This chain links TRBV27 with TRBJ2-2; 8 bases align to TRBD1. The CDR3 has 15 amino acids. The germline CDR1 and CDR2 sequences are MNHEY and SMNVEV (reference sequence). V trimming: 5 bases; J trimming: 6 bases; junction bases outside the gene matches: 8. Here the CDR3 reads CASSARTGTAGELFF. As DNA, the CDR3 is TGTGCCAGCAGTGCCCGGACAGGGACGGCCGGGGAGCTGTTTTTT.

This sequence joins TRBV4-2 and TRBJ2-1; 8 bases match TRBD2. Germline-derived CDR1 and CDR2 are LGHNA and YNFKEQ. The V gene end was trimmed by 0 bases and the J gene end by 0 bases; junction bases not matched to a gene: 13. CDR3 length equals 20 residues. The DNA of the CDR3 is TGTGCCAGCAGCCAAGATCGGGAGCGGGGGAGCCCTAGCTCCTACAATGAGCAGTTCTTC. This translates into CASSQDRERGSPSSYNEQFF.

This chain uses TRBV6-1 with TRBJ2-5, with 7 bases aligning to TRBD2. With V trimmed by 2 bases and J by 5 bases, 5 bases remained unmatched. The CDR3 has 14 amino acids. Germline V gene sequence: CDR1 MNHNS, CDR2 SASEGT. In DNA, the CDR3 is TGTGCCAGCAGTGAACGGGGGGAAGGGGAGACCCAGTACTTC. Translation: CASSERGEGETQYF.

The V gene is TRBV30, the J gene TRBJ1-1, with TRBD1 as a possible D gene (5 bases). Per germline, CDR1 GTSNPN and CDR2 SVGIG (reference sequence). V lost 3 bases to trimming and J lost 8 bases, with 13 bases between them. The CDR3 consists of 12 residues. The CDR3 DNA follows: TGTGCCTGGAGCGGAATAGGGGTCGAAGCTTTCTTT. Protein: CAWSGIGVEAFF.

The genes are TRBV5-1 and TRBJ1-2, with 8 bases matching TRBD1. Unmatched junction bases numbered 5, after V lost 0 bases and J lost 4 bases. Germline V lookup: CDR1 SGHRS, CDR2 YFSETQ. The CDR3 runs 15 residues. CDR3: CASSLGGQVGYGYTF. DNA of the CDR3: TGCGCCAGCAGCTTGGGGGGACAGGTGGGCTATGGCTACACCTTC.

This clone was counted a single time. The CDR3 is CASSLYTGNTIYF. In DNA form, the CDR3 reads TGTGCCAGCAGTTTATACACTGGAAACACCATATATTTT. The chain is built from TRBV27 and TRBJ1-3; D is unresolved. Germline V gives CDR1 MNHEY, CDR2 SMNVEV (reference sequence). V dropped 1 base and J dropped 2 bases, with 3 bases sitting between them. The CDR3 covers 13 residues.

V usage is TRBV6-1 and J usage is TRBJ2-7; TRBD1 aligns across 9 bases. This CDR3 comprises 17 residues. V was clipped by 3 bases and J by 4 bases; unmatched bases: 13. Germline V gene lookup returns CDR1 MNHNS and CDR2 SASEGT. The CDR3 nucleotides read TGTGCCAGCAGTGACGCTTTACCGGGACAGGGACAGTACGAGCAGTACTTC. It encodes CASSDALPGQGQYEQYF.

This sequence joins TRBV5-1 and TRBJ2-4; D uncertain. Germline V gives CDR1 SGHRS, CDR2 YFSETQ. Trimming stripped 0 bases from V and 3 bases from J, with 4 bases between. The CDR3 extends over 13 amino acids. Here the CDR3 DNA reads TGCGCCAGCAGCTTGGACAACAAAAACATTCAGTACTTC. Its protein is CASSLDNKNIQYF.

The V and J genes are TRBV19 and TRBJ1-2; 8 bases agree with TRBD1. The V and J ends lost 4 bases and 1 base, in that order; junction bases with no gene match: 5. Germline V lookup: CDR1 LNHDA, CDR2 SQIVND (reference sequence). There are 15 residues in the CDR3. Here the CDR3 DNA reads TGTGCCAGTAGTACTGACAGGGGAGTTAACTATGGCTACACCTTC. It yields the protein CASSTDRGVNYGYTF.

The V gene is TRBV27, the J gene TRBJ2-5, with 7 bases aligning to TRBD1. This CDR3 region has 15 residues. The V gene's germline CDR1 is MNHEY and CDR2 SMNVEV (reference sequence). V shed 4 bases, J shed 2 bases, and the junction held 7 bases outside the gene matches. Here the CDR3 reads CASSSLQGPQETQYF. The CDR3 DNA reads as TGTGCCAGCAGTTCGCTACAGGGGCCTCAAGAGACCCAGTACTTC.

The rearrangement joins TRBV7-2 to TRBJ1-3; perhaps TRBD1 as D (5 bases). CDR3 size: 15 residues. Germline lookup yields CDR1 SGHTA and CDR2 FQGNSA. V lost 1 base, J lost 4 bases, and 11 bases lay in between. The CDR3 DNA reads TGTGCCAGCAGCTTAGTGTCGGGGGTGGGAAACACCATATATTTT. Protein product: CASSLVSGVGNTIYF.

The rearrangement links TRBV19 to TRBJ1-4, with D maybe TRBD1 (5 bases). The germline V gene has CDR1 LNHDA and CDR2 SQIVND (reference sequence). The CDR3 consists of 17 residues. Deletions cut 4 bases from V and 7 bases from J, with 22 bases between. The CDR3 loop is CASSKGTRFSFGEKLFF. The DNA for the CDR3 is TGTGCCAGTAGTAAAGGGACCCGGTTCTCGTTCGGTGAAAAACTGTTTTTT.

In this sample, this clone turned up a few times. V and J are TRBV30 and TRBJ2-1, with TRBD2 identical over 9 bases. Germline lookup yields CDR1 GTSNPN and CDR2 SVGIG (reference sequence). The CDR3 covers 17 residues. After removal of 3 bases from V and 5 bases from J, the junction contained 14 bases not matched to a gene. CDR3 loop: CAWSPLAGGGYDNEQFF. The CDR3 nucleotides read TGTGCCTGGAGCCCCCTCGCGGGGGGGGGATATGACAATGAGCAGTTCTTC.

This chain uses TRBV13 with TRBJ2-3; 14 bases align to TRBD2. V lost 4 bases, J lost 2 bases, and 11 bases stayed unmatched. The CDR3 is made up of 19 amino acids. The germline V gene encodes CDR1 PRHDT and CDR2 FYEKMQ (reference sequence). DNA of the CDR3: TGTGCCAGCAGCTCCGGACTAGCGGGGGGCGTTTTCTTCACAGATACGCAGTATTTT. It specifies CASSSGLAGGVFFTDTQYF.

CDR3 protein: CASSEKVGYYQPQHF. CDR3 bases: TGTGCCAGCAGTGAAAAGGTAGGCTACTATCAGCCCCAGCATTTT. The rearrangement uses TRBV6-1 and TRBJ1-5, with unresolved D. Trimming took off 2 bases at V and 5 bases at J, with 13 bases between the two ends. Germline lookup yields CDR1 MNHNS and CDR2 SASEGT. The CDR3 is made up of 15 amino acids.

The count of this clone is one. V and J are TRBV28 and TRBJ2-3; no definite D call. From germline, CDR1 is MDHEN and CDR2 SYDVKM. Trimming took 2 bases from V and 0 from J, leaving 12 bases between them. The CDR3 length is 16 residues. CDR3 DNA: TGTGCCAGCAGTTTAAAAAGGCCCTCTAGCACAGATACGCAGTATTTT. Its translation: CASSLKRPSSTDTQYF.

This clone has just one count. V is TRBV5-1 and J is TRBJ1-2; no clear D. This CDR3 has 14 amino acids. The ends were cut back, 1 base at V and 4 bases at J, with 11 bases in the middle. Germline loops: CDR1 SGHRS, CDR2 YFSETQ. The CDR3 region has the DNA TGCGCCAGCAGCTTGTCTGGGCGGGGCTATGGCTACACCTTC. It yields the protein CASSLSGRGYGYTF.

The chain carries TRBV6-1 and TRBJ2-7, with 8 positions matching TRBD1. V gave up 4 bases and J gave up 7 bases; unmatched junction bases: 12. This CDR3 has 15 residues. Looked up from germline, CDR1 is MNHNS and CDR2 is SASEGT. CDR3 residues: CASSARTGPMREQYF. The CDR3 DNA reads TGTGCCAGCAGTGCCCGGACAGGGCCAATGAGGGAGCAGTACTTC.

The gene calls are TRBV5-1 and TRBJ1-1, with no clear D. The CDR3 extends over 13 amino acids. Between the trimmed V and J ends, which lost 7 bases and 1 base, there was a span of 11 bases. The germline V gene has CDR1 SGHRS and CDR2 YFSETQ. As DNA, the CDR3 is TGCGCCAGCTTTCGCGAGAGGAACACTGAAGCTTTCTTT. This gives the protein CASFRERNTEAFF.

This sequence joins TRBV7-8 and TRBJ2-7; D possibly uses TRBD1 or TRBD2 (5 bases each). This CDR3 region has 13 residues. CDR1 SGHVS and CDR2 FQNEAQ come from the germline V gene. V gave up 5 bases and J gave up 2 bases, with 10 bases separating them. CDR3 DNA sequence: TGTGCCAGCAGCCTCGGGACCCCCTACGAGCAGTACTTC. Its protein product is CASSLGTPYEQYF.